The following is a TCR beta chain sequence with its context. Antigen specificity is unknown. Genomic DNA from each subset was divided evenly over several immunoSEQ plates. The method was immunoSEQ multiplex PCR; TCRdb's version includes in-frame clones alone and lacks a portion of them. The sample lists about 2.1 million clones, 80% to 95% occurring once. Positively selected for CCR7, the CD45RO-negative cells used as naive CD8 cells excluded terminally differentiated effector memory CD45RA+ cells. This entry comes from a study of shared clonotypes between healthy human individuals. Looking at the study overall: Per-donor plates numbered three CD4 naive, three CD4 memory, two CD8 naive and one CD8 memory. Study findings and constraints: Depth was large, yet rarefaction showed that sorted-subset sequencing was incomplete.

Source material: naive CD8+ T cells from PBMCs. The source of this sequence is a man aged 18-30 years in good health. Some clones in this sample may be carry-over from other donors' samples.

CDR3 protein: CASRTGENYGYTF. The CDR3 DNA sequence: TGTGCCAGCAGAACGGGCGAGAACTATGGCTACACCTTC. The rearrangement uses TRBV27 and TRBJ1-2, with D unresolved. This CDR3 comprises 13 residues. V lost 6 bases to trimming and J lost 2 bases, with 10 bases between them. The germline V gene encodes CDR1 MNHEY and CDR2 SMNVEV (reference sequence).